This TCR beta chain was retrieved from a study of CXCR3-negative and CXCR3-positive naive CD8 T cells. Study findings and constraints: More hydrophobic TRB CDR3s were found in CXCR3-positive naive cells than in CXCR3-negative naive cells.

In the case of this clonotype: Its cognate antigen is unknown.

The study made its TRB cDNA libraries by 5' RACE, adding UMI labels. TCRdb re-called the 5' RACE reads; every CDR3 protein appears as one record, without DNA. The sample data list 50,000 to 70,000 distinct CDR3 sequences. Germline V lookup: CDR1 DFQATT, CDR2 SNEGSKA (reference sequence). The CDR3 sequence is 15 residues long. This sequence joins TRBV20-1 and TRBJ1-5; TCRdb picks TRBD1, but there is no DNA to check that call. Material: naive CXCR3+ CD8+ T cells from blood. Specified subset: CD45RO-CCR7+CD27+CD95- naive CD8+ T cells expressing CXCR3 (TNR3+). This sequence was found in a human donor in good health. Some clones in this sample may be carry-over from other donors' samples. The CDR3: CSASRQTNSNQPQHF.